This T cell receptor beta chain stems from a study of identifying expanded T cells in peripheral blood. The CDR3 spans 13 residues. V shed 2 bases and J shed 8 bases, with 12 bases lying between them. Germline CDR1 GTSNPN, CDR2 SVGIG (reference sequence). Libraries were prepared by immunoSEQ multiplex PCR; TCRdb keeps only in-frame clonotypes and omits some of them. The sample carries tens of thousands of clones, about four fifths recorded once. The genes are TRBV30 and TRBJ1-4; tentatively, D is TRBD1 (5 bases). The receptor's source is a person aged 18 to 75 in good health. Sequencing was done on a sample of blood. CDR3 amino acids: CAWSWWEGEKLFF. The CDR3 bases are TGTGCCTGGAGTTGGTGGGAGGGGGAAAAACTGTTTTTT.